The present T cell receptor beta chain was sequenced within a study of T cell repertoires in cytomegalovirus infection. About the research overall: Selection of CMV epitopes for the study included recently identified HLA-C-restricted and well-studied HLA-B-restricted ones. CMV infection plus the matching HLA type was flagged by public TCR beta signatures.

This clonotype was counted only a few times. The antigen is undetermined. V dropped 3 bases and J dropped 4; count of bases not matched to a gene: 8. CDR3 length: 16 amino acids. Per germline, CDR1 KGHDR and CDR2 SFDVKD. TCRdb ran MiXCR on the reads and lists one entry per CDR3 protein. The repertoire has approximately 1,000,000 distinct CDR3 sequences, about a third of them found once; the top ten carry over 12%. Overall study findings and caveats: HLA-C-restricted CMV clonotypes gave the most frequent clonotype in two of eight donors. Identification of carriers of CMV plus the relevant HLA was performed using cumulative public TCR beta family frequency.

The origin of this receptor is a human donor in good health (CMV status not recorded). Some clones in this sample may be carry-over from other donors' samples. The chain links TRBV24-1 to TRBJ2-1; TRBD1 aligns across 7 bases. The specimen comprised cultured CD8+ T cells from PBMCs, sampled from culture after CMV antigen stimulation. For the CDR3, the DNA is TGTGCCACCAGTGATAACCGGGACAGCGTATACAATGAGCAGTTCTTC. Protein: CATSDNRDSVYNEQFF.